A single sample is the source of the 10 T cell receptor beta chains below, sequenced in a study of cytomegalovirus exposure and HLA in healthy donors. The PCR contained 60 Vbeta and 13 Jbeta primers. Measured with immunoSEQ multiplex PCR; TCRdb has only the in-frame clones, and not every one. This sample has about 150,000 clones, with 70% to 80% found just once. The sample was PBMCs. These receptors all come from a woman between 40 and 55 years old in good health and CMV-seronegative.

The count of this clone is one. The chain recombines TRBV5-1 with TRBJ2-3; no definite D call. The CDR3 loop spans 16 amino acids. V lost 1 base to trimming and J lost 6 bases, with 18 bases between them. Germline V gives CDR1 SGHRS, CDR2 YFSETQ. Here the CDR3 reads CASSLFADLGSDTQYF. The CDR3 DNA follows: TGCGCCAGCAGCTTGTTTGCGGATCTCGGGTCCGATACGCAGTATTTT.

This chain uses TRBV9 with TRBJ1-1; D is perhaps TRBD1 (5 bases). V shed 4 bases and J shed 4 bases, with 17 bases lying between them. The CDR3 length is 15 residues. Germline CDR1 reads SGDLS; CDR2 reads YYNGEE. The CDR3 spells CASSMSIQRGTEAFF. In nucleotides, the CDR3 is TGTGCCAGCAGCATGAGCATCCAAAGGGGCACTGAAGCTTTCTTT.

This sequence joins TRBV7-2 and TRBJ2-5, with a possible D match to TRBD2 (6 bases). From germline, CDR1 is SGHTA and CDR2 FQGNSA. V shed 4 bases and J shed 0 bases, with 12 bases lying between them. This CDR3 has 15 residues. CDR3 sequence reads: CASSYAAGDQETQYF. The CDR3 nucleotides are TGTGCCAGCAGCTACGCAGCGGGTGACCAAGAGACCCAGTACTTC.

This clone has just one count. The chain joins TRBV6-5 to TRBJ2-2, with 8 bases identical to TRBD2. This CDR3 contains 13 residues. Per germline, CDR1 MNHEY and CDR2 SVGAGI. With 6 bases clipped from V and 4 bases from J, the junction kept 1 base outside the gene matches. The CDR3 sequence: CASRREVTGELFF. CDR3 bases: TGTGCCAGCAGGCGGGAGGTCACCGGGGAGCTGTTTTTT.

This clone was observed a handful of times. The chain carries TRBV4-2 and TRBJ2-1; 11 bases map to TRBD2. Germline V gene data show CDR1 as LGHNA and CDR2 as YNFKEQ. V trimming: 3 bases; J trimming: 10 bases; junction bases outside the gene matches: 8. The CDR3 consists of 15 residues. The DNA of the CDR3 is TGTGCCAGCAGCCACCGACTAGCGGGAAATAACGAGCAGTTCTTC. Its translation: CASSHRLAGNNEQFF.

This clone was detected only once. The gene calls are TRBV28 and TRBJ1-6; D call uncertain. The CDR3 loop spans 13 amino acids. Germline loops: CDR1 MDHEN, CDR2 SYDVKM. V gave up 4 bases and J gave up 4 bases, with 5 bases separating them. The CDR3 nucleotides read TGTGCCAGCAGTTCCCCATATAATTCACCCCTCCACTTT. It specifies CASSSPYNSPLHF.

The J gene is TRBJ1-2, the V gene TRBV28; D possibly corresponds to TRBD1 (6 bases). Between the trimmed V and J ends, which lost 10 bases and 3 bases, there was a span of 21 bases. The CDR3 has 15 residues. Looked up from germline, CDR1 is MDHEN and CDR2 is SYDVKM. The CDR3 spells CANRDPSQGDYGYTF. The CDR3 bases are TGTGCCAACAGGGACCCTTCCCAGGGCGACTATGGCTACACCTTC.

J is TRBJ1-4 and V is TRBV19; 8 bases align to TRBD1. J was trimmed by 10 bases and V by 4 bases; bases with no gene match: 5. The CDR3 totals 13 residues. From germline, CDR1 is LNHDA and CDR2 SQIVND (reference sequence). The CDR3 DNA sequence: TGTGCCAGTAGTAGGCAGGGGGCGGGAAAACTGTTTTTT. Translation: CASSRQGAGKLFF. The full variable domain, with the rest looked up from reference TRBV19 and TRBJ1-4, is DGGITQSPKYLFRKEGQNVTLSCEQNLNHDAMYWYRQDPGQGLRLIYYSQIVNDFQKGDIAEGYSVSREKKESFPLTVTSAQKNPTAFYLCASSRQGAGKLFFGSGTQLSVL.

The chain has TRBV6-1 and TRBJ2-2; 9 positions agree with TRBD1. Per the germline V gene, CDR1 is MNHNS and CDR2 is SASEGT. V was pared by 7 bases and J by 6 bases, with 9 bases of the junction left unmatched. The CDR3 consists of 15 residues. The CDR3 DNA reads as TGTGCCAGCACCTCCCGGGACAGGGTGTCCGGGGAGCTGTTTTTT. It specifies CASTSRDRVSGELFF.

The V gene is TRBV7-9, the J gene TRBJ2-7, with 8 bases that match TRBD2. V trimming: 6 bases; J trimming: 6 bases; junction bases outside the gene matches: 10. The CDR3 has 14 residues. Germline V gene sequence: CDR1 SEHNR, CDR2 FQNEAQ (reference sequence). CDR3 DNA: TGTGCCAGCAGTCGAGCGGGGGAGTGGAGCGAGCAGTACTTC. It codes for CASSRAGEWSEQYF.